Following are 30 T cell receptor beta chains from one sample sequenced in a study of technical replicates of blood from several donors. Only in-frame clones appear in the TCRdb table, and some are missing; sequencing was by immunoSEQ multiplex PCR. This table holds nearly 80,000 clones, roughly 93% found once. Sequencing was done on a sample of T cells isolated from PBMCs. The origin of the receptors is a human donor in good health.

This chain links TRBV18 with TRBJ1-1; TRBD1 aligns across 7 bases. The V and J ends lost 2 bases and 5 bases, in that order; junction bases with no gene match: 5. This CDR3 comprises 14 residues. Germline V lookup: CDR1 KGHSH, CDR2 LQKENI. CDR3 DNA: TGTGCCAGCTCACCAGGCCCAGGGGGGACTGAAGCTTTCTTT. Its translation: CASSPGPGGTEAFF.

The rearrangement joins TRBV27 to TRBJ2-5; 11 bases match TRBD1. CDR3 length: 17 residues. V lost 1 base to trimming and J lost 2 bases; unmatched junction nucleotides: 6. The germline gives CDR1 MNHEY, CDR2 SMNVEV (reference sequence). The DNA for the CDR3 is TGTGCCAGCAGTTTATTCTGGACAGGGGGCTTTCAAGAGACCCAGTACTTC. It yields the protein CASSLFWTGGFQETQYF.

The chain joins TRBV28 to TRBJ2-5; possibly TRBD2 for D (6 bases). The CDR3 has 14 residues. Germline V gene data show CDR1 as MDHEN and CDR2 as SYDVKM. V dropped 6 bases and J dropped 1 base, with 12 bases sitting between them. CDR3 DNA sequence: TGTGCCAGCAGCTTAGCGGAGACCCAAGAGACCCAGTACTTC. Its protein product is CASSLAETQETQYF.

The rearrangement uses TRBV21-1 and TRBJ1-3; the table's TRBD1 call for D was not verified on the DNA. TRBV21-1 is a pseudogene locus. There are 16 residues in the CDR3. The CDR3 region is CASRGTGRNSGNTIYF. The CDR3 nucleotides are TGTGCCAGCAGGGGGACAGGTAGAAACTCTGGAAACACCATATATTTT.

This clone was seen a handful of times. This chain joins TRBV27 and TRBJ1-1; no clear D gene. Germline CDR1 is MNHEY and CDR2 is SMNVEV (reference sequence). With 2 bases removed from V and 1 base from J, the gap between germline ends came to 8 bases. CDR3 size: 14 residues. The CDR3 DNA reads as TGTGCCAGCAGTTTAACATTCGAGAACACTGAAGCTTTCTTT. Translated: CASSLTFENTEAFF.

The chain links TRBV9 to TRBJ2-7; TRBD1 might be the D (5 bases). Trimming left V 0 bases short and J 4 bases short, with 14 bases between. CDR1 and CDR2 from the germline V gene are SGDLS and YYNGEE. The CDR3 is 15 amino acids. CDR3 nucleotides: TGTGCCAGCAGCGTAGATGGCGGTCCAGGGTACGAGCAGTACTTC. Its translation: CASSVDGGPGYEQYF.

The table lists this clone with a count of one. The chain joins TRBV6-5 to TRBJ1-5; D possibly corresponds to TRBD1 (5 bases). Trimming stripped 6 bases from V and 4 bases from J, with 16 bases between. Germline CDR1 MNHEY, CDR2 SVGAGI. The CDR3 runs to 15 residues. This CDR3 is CASSLGPPNNQPQHF. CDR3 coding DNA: TGTGCCAGCAGCCTGGGGCCCCCAAATAATCAGCCCCAGCATTTT.

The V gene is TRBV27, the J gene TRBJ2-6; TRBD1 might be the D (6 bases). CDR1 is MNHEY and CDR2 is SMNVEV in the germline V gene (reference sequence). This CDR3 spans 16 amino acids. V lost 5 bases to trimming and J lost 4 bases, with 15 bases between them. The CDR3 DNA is TGTGCCAGCAGTCCCCTAGGGGGAAGCGGGGCCAACGTCCTGACTTTC. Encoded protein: CASSPLGGSGANVLTF.

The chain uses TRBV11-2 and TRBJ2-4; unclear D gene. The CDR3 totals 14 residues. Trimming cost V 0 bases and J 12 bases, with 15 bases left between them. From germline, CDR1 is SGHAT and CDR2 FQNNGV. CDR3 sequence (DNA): TGTGCCAGCAGCTTAGAGGCCCAGTCTGCGGCTCAGTACTTC. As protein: CASSLEAQSAAQYF.

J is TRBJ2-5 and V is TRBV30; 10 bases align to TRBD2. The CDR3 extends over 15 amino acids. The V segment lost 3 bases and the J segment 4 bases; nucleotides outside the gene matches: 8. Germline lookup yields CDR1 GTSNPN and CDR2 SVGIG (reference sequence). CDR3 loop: CAWSRGLAGVETQYF. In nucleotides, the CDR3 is TGTGCCTGGAGCCGTGGTCTAGCGGGAGTAGAGACCCAGTACTTC.

CDR3 sequence: CASSFRDYHFNYEQYF. CDR3 bases: TGTGCCAGCAGCTTTAGGGACTATCACTTTAACTACGAGCAGTACTTC. The chain recombines TRBV11-3 with TRBJ2-7, with 7 bases identical to TRBD2. Germline CDR1 SGHNT, CDR2 YENEEA. V was clipped by 3 bases and J by 3 bases; unmatched bases: 11. The CDR3 sequence is 16 residues long.

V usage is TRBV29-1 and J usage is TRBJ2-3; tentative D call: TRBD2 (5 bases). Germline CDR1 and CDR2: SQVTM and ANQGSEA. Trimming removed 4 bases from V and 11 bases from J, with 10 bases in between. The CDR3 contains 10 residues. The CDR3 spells CSVVSGEQYF. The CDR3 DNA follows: TGCAGCGTTGTGAGCGGAGAGCAGTATTTT.

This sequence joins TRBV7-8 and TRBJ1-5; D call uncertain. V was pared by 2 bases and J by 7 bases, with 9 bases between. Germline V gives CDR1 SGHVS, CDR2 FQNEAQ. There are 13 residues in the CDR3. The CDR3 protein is CASSLIPGQPQHF. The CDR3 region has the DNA TGTGCCAGCAGCTTAATACCAGGCCAGCCCCAGCATTTT.

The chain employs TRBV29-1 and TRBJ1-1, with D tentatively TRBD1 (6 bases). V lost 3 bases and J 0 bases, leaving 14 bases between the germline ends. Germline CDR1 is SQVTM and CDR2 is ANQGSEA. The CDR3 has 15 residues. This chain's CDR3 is CSVDDQDSLNTEAFF. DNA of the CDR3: TGCAGCGTTGACGACCAGGACAGTCTGAACACTGAAGCTTTCTTT.

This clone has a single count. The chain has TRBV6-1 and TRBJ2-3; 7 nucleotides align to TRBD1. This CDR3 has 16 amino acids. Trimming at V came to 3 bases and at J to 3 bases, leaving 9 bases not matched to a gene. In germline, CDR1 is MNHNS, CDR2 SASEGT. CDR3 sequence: CASSDTDRAGTDTQYF. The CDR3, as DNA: TGTGCCAGCAGTGACACTGACAGGGCTGGTACAGATACGCAGTATTTT.

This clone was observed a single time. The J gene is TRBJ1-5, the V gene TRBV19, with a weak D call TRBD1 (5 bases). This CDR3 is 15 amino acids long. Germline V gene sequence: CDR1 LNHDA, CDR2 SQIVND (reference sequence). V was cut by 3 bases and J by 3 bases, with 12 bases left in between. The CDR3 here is CASSIVGALNQPQHF. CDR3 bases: TGTGCCAGTAGTATTGTAGGGGCTCTCAATCAGCCCCAGCATTTT. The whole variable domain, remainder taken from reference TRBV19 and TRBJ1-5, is DGGITQSPKYLFRKEGQNVTLSCEQNLNHDAMYWYRQDPGQGLRLIYYSQIVNDFQKGDIAEGYSVSREKKESFPLTVTSAQKNPTAFYLCASSIVGALNQPQHFGDGTRLSIL.

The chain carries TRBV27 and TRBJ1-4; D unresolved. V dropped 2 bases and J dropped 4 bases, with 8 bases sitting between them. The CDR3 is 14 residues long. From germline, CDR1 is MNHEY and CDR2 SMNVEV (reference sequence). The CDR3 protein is CASSLPPYNEKLFF. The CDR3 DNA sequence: TGTGCCAGCAGTTTACCCCCGTATAATGAAAAACTGTTTTTT.

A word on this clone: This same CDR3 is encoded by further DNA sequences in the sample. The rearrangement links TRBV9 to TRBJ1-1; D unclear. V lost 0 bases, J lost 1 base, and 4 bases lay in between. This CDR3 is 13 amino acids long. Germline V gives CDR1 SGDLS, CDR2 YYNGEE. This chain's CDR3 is CASSVGANTEAFF. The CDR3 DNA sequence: TGTGCCAGCAGCGTAGGGGCGAACACTGAAGCTTTCTTT.

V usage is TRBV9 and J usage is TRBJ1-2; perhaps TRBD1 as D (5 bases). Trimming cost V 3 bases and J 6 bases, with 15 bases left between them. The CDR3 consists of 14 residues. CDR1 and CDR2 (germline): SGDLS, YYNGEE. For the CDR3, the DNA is TGTGCCAGCAGCGCGTTGACCGCGGGGCATGGCTACACCTTC. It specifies CASSALTAGHGYTF.

This chain's CDR3 is CASPMGARISEYTEAFF. The CDR3 DNA sequence: TGTGCCAGCCCCATGGGGGCGCGGATTTCGGAATACACTGAAGCTTTCTTT. This rearrangement joins TRBV27 to TRBJ1-1; possible D gene TRBD1, 6 bases. The germline V gene has CDR1 MNHEY and CDR2 SMNVEV (reference sequence). This CDR3 is built from 17 residues. Trimming removed 8 bases at V and 3 bases at J, with 25 bases between.

The CDR3 sequence: CASSEARGGSSEQYF. CDR3 DNA sequence: TGTGCCAGCAGTGAAGCGCGCGGCGGGAGTAGCGAGCAGTACTTC. The chain uses TRBV2 and TRBJ2-7, with TRBD2 matching over 7 bases. V lost 0 bases and J lost 6; bases outside the gene matches: 8. Looked up from germline, CDR1 is SNHLY and CDR2 is FYNNEI. This CDR3 has 15 residues.

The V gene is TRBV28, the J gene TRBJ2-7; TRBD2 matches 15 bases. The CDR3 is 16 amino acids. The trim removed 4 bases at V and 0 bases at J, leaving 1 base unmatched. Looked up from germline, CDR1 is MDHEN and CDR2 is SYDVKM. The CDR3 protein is CASSWTSGRGSYEQYF. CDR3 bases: TGTGCCAGCAGTTGGACTAGCGGGAGGGGCTCCTACGAGCAGTACTTC. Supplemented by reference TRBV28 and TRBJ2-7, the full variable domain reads DVKVTQSSRYLVKRTGEKVFLECVQDMDHENMFWYRQDPGLGLRLIYFSYDVKMKEKGDIPEGYSVSREKKERFSLILESASTNQTSMYLCASSWTSGRGSYEQYFGPGTRLTVT.

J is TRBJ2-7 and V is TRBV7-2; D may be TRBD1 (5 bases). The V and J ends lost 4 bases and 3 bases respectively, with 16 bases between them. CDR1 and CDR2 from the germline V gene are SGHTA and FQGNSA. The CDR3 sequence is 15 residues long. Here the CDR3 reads CASSSLGQRNYEQYF. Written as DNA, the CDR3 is TGTGCCAGCAGCTCCCTGGGGCAACGGAACTACGAGCAGTACTTC.

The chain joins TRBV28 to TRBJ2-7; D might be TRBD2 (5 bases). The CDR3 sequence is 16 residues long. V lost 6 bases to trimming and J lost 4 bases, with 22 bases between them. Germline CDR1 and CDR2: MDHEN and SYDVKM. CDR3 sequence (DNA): TGTGCCAGCAGGTTAGGAGCTAGCACGGGATTATACGAGCAGTACTTC. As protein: CASRLGASTGLYEQYF.

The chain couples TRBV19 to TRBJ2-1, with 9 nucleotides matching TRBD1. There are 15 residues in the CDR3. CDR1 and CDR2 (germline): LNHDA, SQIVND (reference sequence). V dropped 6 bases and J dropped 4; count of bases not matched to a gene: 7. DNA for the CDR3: TGTGCCAGTAGGCAAGGGACAGGGCCATACAATGAGCAGTTCTTC. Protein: CASRQGTGPYNEQFF.

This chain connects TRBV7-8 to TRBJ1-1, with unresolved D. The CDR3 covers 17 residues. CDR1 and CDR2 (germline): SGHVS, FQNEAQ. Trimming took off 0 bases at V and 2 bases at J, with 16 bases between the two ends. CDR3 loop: CASSLALGPSLNTEAFF. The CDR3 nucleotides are TGTGCCAGCAGCTTAGCGCTTGGCCCTTCCTTAAACACTGAAGCTTTCTTT.

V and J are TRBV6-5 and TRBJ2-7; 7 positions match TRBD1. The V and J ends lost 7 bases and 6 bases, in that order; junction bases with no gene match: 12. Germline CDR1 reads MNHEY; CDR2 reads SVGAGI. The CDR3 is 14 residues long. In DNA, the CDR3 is TGTGCCAGCAAAAAGACAGGGCCCTACATCGAGCAGTACTTC. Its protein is CASKKTGPYIEQYF.

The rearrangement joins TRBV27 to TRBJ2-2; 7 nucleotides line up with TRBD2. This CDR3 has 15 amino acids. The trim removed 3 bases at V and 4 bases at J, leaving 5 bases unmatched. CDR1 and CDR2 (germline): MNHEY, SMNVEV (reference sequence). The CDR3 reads CASSFLADLTGELFF. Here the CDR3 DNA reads TGTGCCAGCAGTTTCCTAGCGGACCTCACCGGGGAGCTGTTTTTT.

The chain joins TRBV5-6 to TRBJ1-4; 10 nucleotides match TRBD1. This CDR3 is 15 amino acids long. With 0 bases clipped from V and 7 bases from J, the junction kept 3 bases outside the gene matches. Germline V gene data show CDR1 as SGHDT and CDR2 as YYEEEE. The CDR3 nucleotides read TGTGCCAGCAGCTTGGCCCGGGACAGGGGTGAAAAACTGTTTTTT. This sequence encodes CASSLARDRGEKLFF.

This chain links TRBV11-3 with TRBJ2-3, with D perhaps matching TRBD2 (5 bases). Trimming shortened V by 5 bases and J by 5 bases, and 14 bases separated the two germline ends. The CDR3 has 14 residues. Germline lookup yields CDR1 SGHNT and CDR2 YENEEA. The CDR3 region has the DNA TGTGCCAGCAGCCTCATAGACTATCAAGATACGCAGTATTTT. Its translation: CASSLIDYQDTQYF.